These 11 T cell receptor beta chains share one sample of origin, sequenced in a study of blood T cell repertoires in COVID-19. Data came from immunoSEQ multiplex PCR; TCRdb stores just in-frame clones and leaves some out. The repertoire consists of hundreds of thousands of clones, with roughly 77% occurring once and the leading ten covering approximately 3.2%. The sample comprised peripheral blood. These receptor sequences come from a woman of 80 years or more with acute or convalescent COVID-19.

The chain combines TRBV29-1 with TRBJ2-1; TRBD1 is a possible D gene (6 bases). V dropped 1 base and J dropped 12 bases, with 19 bases sitting between them. The CDR3 length is 14 residues. From germline, CDR1 is SQVTM and CDR2 ANQGSEA. In nucleotides, the CDR3 is TGCAGCGTTGAAGGGGTGGTACAGGGAAGGGCGCAGTTCTTC. This gives the protein CSVEGVVQGRAQFF.

This clone showed up just a few times. The chain couples TRBV19 to TRBJ2-5, with 11 bases that match TRBD1. Germline V lookup: CDR1 LNHDA, CDR2 SQIVND (reference sequence). The CDR3 has 14 residues. The junction had 5 bases not matched to a gene; V was cut back by 6 bases and J by 5 bases. CDR3 residues: CASRGRDRGETQYF. Written as DNA, the CDR3 is TGTGCCAGTAGGGGCCGGGACAGGGGGGAGACCCAGTACTTC.

This rearrangement joins TRBV5-6 to TRBJ2-6, with D hard to call. From germline, CDR1 is SGHDT and CDR2 YYEEEE. Trimming cost V 0 bases and J 2 bases, with 6 bases left between them. This CDR3 spans 15 amino acids. The CDR3 region is CASSLDGTGANVLTF. CDR3 sequence (DNA): TGTGCCAGCAGCTTGGATGGCACTGGGGCCAACGTCCTGACTTTC.

This sequence joins TRBV18 and TRBJ1-3; D not certain. The CDR3 runs to 14 residues. V was shortened by 1 base and J by 4 bases, with 8 bases between the two germline ends. CDR1 is KGHSH, CDR2 LQKENI, per germline. Written as DNA, the CDR3 is TGTGCCAGCTCACCACTAACAGAGGGAAACACCATATATTTT. This sequence encodes CASSPLTEGNTIYF. Supplemented by reference TRBV18 and TRBJ1-3, the full variable domain reads NAGVMQNPRHLVRRRGQEARLRCSPMKGHSHVYWYRQLPEEGLKFMVYLQKENIIDESGMPKERFSAEFPKEGPSILRIQQVVRGDSAAYFCASSPLTEGNTIYFGEGSWLTVV.

The chain carries TRBV19 and TRBJ2-3, with D perhaps TRBD1 (6 bases). V was cut by 8 bases and J by 0 bases, with 18 bases left in between. CDR1 LNHDA and CDR2 SQIVND come from the germline V gene (reference sequence). The CDR3 is 16 residues long. The CDR3 sequence is CASQGRHTLSTDTQYF. DNA of the CDR3: TGTGCCAGTCAGGGGCGACACACCCTTAGCACAGATACGCAGTATTTT.

The J gene is TRBJ2-7, the V gene TRBV12-3 or TRBV12-4; D is undetermined. This CDR3 spans 13 amino acids. Trimming removed 7 bases at V and 2 bases at J, with 12 bases between. The CDR3 loop reads CASTPPGTYEQYF. The CDR3 DNA sequence: TGTGCCAGCACCCCTCCAGGTACCTACGAGCAGTACTTC.

The V and J genes are TRBV6-2 or TRBV6-3 and TRBJ1-5; D perhaps matches TRBD1 (5 bases). The germline CDR1 and CDR2 sequences are MNHEY and SVGEGT. The CDR3 has 15 residues. Trimming stripped 2 bases from V and 2 bases from J, with 10 bases between. CDR3 sequence reads: CASSYAGFGNQPQHF. The CDR3 DNA sequence: TGTGCCAGCAGTTACGCAGGGTTCGGCAATCAGCCCCAGCATTTT.

The V gene is TRBV5-5, the J gene TRBJ1-5; no definite D call. V shed 0 bases and J shed 1 base, with 5 bases lying between them. The CDR3 covers 14 residues. Germline loops: CDR1 SGHKS, CDR2 YYEKEE (reference sequence). CDR3 bases: TGTGCCAGCAGCTTGGCTCAGAGCAATCAGCCCCAGCATTTT. Its protein is CASSLAQSNQPQHF.

V and J are TRBV5-4 and TRBJ2-2; weak D call: TRBD1 (6 bases). From germline, CDR1 is SGHNT and CDR2 YYREEE (reference sequence). V dropped 5 bases and J dropped 7 bases, with 18 bases sitting between them. This CDR3 has 15 residues. Here the CDR3 reads CASRYVGQGNGELFF. CDR3 nucleotides: TGTGCCAGCAGATACGTCGGGCAGGGGAACGGGGAGCTGTTTTTT.

The V gene is TRBV6-1, the J gene TRBJ2-1, with D possibly TRBD2 on 6 matching bases. The CDR3 runs 13 residues. V was cut by 10 bases and J by 1 base, with 11 bases left in between. Germline values: CDR1 MNHNS, CDR2 SASEGT. CDR3 protein: CATRDSSYNEQFF. CDR3 nucleotides: TGTGCCACCCGGGACTCATCCTACAATGAGCAGTTCTTC.

This clone occurred a few times. The rearrangement links TRBV3-1 (or the pseudogene TRBV3-2) to TRBJ2-3, with TRBD2 identical over 8 bases. There are 14 residues in the CDR3. V was clipped by 5 bases and J by 6 bases; unmatched bases: 7. Germline assignment: CDR1 LGHDT and CDR2 YNNKEL (reference sequence). CDR3 in amino acids: CASSETSEGDTQYF. CDR3 DNA sequence: TGTGCCAGCAGCGAGACTAGCGAAGGGGATACGCAGTATTTT.